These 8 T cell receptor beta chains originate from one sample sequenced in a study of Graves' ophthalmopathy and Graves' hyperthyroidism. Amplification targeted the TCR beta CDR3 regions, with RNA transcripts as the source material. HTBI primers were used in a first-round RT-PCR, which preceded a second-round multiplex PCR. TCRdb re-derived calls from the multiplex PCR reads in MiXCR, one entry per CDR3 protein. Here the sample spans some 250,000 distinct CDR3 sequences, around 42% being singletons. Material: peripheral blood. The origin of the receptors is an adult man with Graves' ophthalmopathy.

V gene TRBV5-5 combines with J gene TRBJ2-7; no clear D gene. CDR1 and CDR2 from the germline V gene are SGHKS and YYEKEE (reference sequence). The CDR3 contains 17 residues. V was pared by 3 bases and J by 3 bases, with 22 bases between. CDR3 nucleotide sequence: TGTGCCAGCAGCTATTTAACGGACCCATTGTTCAACTACGAGCAGTACTTC. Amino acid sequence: CASSYLTDPLFNYEQYF.

The CDR3 is CATSESLGAVHEHF. The CDR3 coding sequence is TGTGCCACCAGTGAAAGTCTGGGGGCAGTCCACGAGCATTTT. The chain employs TRBV24-1 and TRBJ1-5; a possible D gene is TRBD1 (6 bases). The CDR3 extends over 14 amino acids. V lost 4 bases to trimming and J lost 14 bases, with 20 bases between them. Germline V CDR1 and CDR2: KGHDR, SFDVKD.

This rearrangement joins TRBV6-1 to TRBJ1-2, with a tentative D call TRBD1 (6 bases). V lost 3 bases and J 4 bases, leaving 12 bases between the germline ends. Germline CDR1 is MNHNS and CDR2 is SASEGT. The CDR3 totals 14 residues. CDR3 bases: TGTGCCAGCAGTGACTGGGGGGCCGGCTATGGCTACACCTTC. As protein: CASSDWGAGYGYTF.

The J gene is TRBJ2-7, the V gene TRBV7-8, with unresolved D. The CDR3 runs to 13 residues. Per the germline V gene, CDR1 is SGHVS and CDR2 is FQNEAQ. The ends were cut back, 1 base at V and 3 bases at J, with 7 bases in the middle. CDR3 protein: CASSLGKLYEQYF. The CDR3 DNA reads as TGTGCCAGCAGCTTAGGTAAACTCTACGAGCAGTACTTC.

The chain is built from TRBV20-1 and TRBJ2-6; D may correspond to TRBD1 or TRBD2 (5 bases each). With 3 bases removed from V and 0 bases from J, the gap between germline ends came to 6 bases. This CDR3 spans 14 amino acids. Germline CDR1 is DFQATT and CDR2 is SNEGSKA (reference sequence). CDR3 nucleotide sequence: TGCAGTGCTAGGGGGGACTCTGGGGCCAACGTCCTGACTTTC. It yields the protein CSARGDSGANVLTF.

The CDR3 bases are TGTGCCAGTAGTATAGGGGATCCGAACACTGAAGCTTTCTTT. Translating gives CASSIGDPNTEAFF. This sequence joins TRBV19 and TRBJ1-1, with D hard to call. Germline loops: CDR1 LNHDA, CDR2 SQIVND (reference sequence). CDR3 length equals 14 residues. Trimming took off 1 base at V and 1 base at J, with 7 bases between the two ends. The variable domain in full, completed from reference TRBV19 and TRBJ1-1, reads DGGITQSPKYLFRKEGQNVTLSCEQNLNHDAMYWYRQDPGQGLRLIYYSQIVNDFQKGDIAEGYSVSREKKESFPLTVTSAQKNPTAFYLCASSIGDPNTEAFFGQGTRLTVV.

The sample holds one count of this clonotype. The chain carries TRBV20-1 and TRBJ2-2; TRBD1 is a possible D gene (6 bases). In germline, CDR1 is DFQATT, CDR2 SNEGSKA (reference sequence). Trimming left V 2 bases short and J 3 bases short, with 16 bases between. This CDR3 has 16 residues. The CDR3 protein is CSARSPQQGYTGELFF. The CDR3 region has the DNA TGCAGTGCTAGATCCCCCCAACAGGGCTACACCGGGGAGCTGTTTTTT.

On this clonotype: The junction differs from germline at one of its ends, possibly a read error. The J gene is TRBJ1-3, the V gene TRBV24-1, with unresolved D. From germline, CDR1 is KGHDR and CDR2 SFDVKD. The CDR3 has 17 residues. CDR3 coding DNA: TGTGTCACCAGTGATGGCCGGCCAGCCGGATCTGGAAACACCATATATTTT. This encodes CVTSDGRPAGSGNTIYF.